This TCR beta chain emerged from a study of shared clonotypes between healthy human individuals. General study points: Clonotypes not shared had lower generation probabilities than those common to all four donors. Researchers found naive subsets generally carried larger estimated richness than memory subsets. Rarefaction demonstrated incomplete sorted-subset sequencing despite large depth.

Of note for this clone: As yet, its antigen is unknown.

Assay: immunoSEQ multiplex PCR; the TCRdb copy retains only in-frame clones and omits some. The table lists around 510,000 clones, roughly 95% of them singletons, with under 0.065% in the top ten. This CDR3 is built from 15 residues. Deletions cut 3 bases from V and 1 base from J, with 14 bases between. From germline, CDR1 is SGHDT and CDR2 YYEEEE. The chain carries TRBV5-6 and TRBJ2-7; the D is unclear. Sequenced material: naive CD4+ T cells sorted from blood. Indicated subset: CD45RA+ positively selected. The sequence came from a woman aged 25 to 39 in good health. Here the CDR3 DNA reads TGTGCCAGCAGCTCTGGGCCAGATTCTTCCTACGAGCAGTACTTC. It translates to CASSSGPDSSYEQYF. The whole variable domain, filled in from reference TRBV5-6 and TRBJ2-7, reads DAGVTQSPTHLIKTRGQQVTLRCSPKSGHDTVSWYQQALGQGPQFIFQYYEEEERQRGNFPDRFSGHQFPNYSSELNVNALLLGDSALYLCASSSGPDSSYEQYFGPGTRLTVT.